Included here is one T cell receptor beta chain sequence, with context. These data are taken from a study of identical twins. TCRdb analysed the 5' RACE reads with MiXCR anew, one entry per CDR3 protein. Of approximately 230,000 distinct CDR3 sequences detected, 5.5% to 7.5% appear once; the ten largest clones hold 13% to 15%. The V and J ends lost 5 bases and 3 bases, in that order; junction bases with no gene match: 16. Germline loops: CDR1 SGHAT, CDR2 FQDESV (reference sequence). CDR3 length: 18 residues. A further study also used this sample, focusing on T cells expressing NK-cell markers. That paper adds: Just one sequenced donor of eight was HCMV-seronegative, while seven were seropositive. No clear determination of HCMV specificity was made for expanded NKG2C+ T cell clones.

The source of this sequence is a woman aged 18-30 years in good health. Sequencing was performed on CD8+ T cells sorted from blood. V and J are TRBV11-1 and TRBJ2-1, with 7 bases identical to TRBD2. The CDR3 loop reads CASSPLRGSRGDYNEQFF. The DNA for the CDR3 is TGTGCCAGCAGCCCCCTACGCGGGAGTCGAGGGGACTACAATGAGCAGTTCTTC.